Sequencing of this TCR beta chain was carried out in a study of blood T cell repertoires in COVID-19. This clone was counted a few times. This CDR3 contains 13 residues. The V end lost 4 bases, the J end lost 4 bases, and 10 bases lay between the germline ends. Germline-derived CDR1 and CDR2 are SGHAT and FQNNGV. Here immunoSEQ multiplex PCR was the method, and the copy in TCRdb shows in-frame clones only, minus some. The sample includes a few hundred thousand clones, roughly 89% of them seen just once. The origin of this receptor is a woman younger than 45 who had recovered from COVID-19. The chain combines TRBV11-2 with TRBJ1-2; maybe TRBD1 (6 bases). Sequenced material: PBMCs or T cells enriched from blood (not recorded which). CDR3 loop: CASSSDRFYGYTF. For the CDR3, the DNA is TGTGCCAGCAGCTCGGACAGATTCTATGGCTACACCTTC.